The next 8 T cell receptor beta chains were all read from a single sample in a study of CD8 T cells in ankylosing spondylitis. Each CDR3 protein gets one entry after TCRdb re-called the 5' RACE reads with MiXCR. The sample includes a few hundred thousand distinct CDR3 sequences, about 20% seen only once; the top ten take roughly 13%. Material: blood, either unsorted or a sorted T cell fraction (not recorded which). The receptor source for this set is a male donor with ankylosing spondylitis or in good health (not recorded which).

This clonotype came up a few times. The chain combines TRBV7-9 with TRBJ1-1; perhaps TRBD1 as D (5 bases). This CDR3 has 13 residues. Germline V gene sequence: CDR1 SEHNR, CDR2 FQNEAQ (reference sequence). The V and J ends lost 5 bases and 7 bases respectively, with 14 bases between them. The CDR3 nucleotides read TGTGCCAGCAGCCCTTCCGGGGGGGGTGAAGCTTTCTTT. Protein: CASSPSGGGEAFF.

The CDR3 region is CASRQGANTGELFF. CDR3 bases: TGTGCCAGCAGGCAGGGGGCGAACACCGGGGAGCTGTTTTTT. The V call is TRBV11-1, the J call TRBJ2-2, with 7 bases lining up with TRBD1. The germline V gene has CDR1 SGHAT and CDR2 FQDESV (reference sequence). The CDR3 runs 14 residues. Trimming cost V 6 bases and J 0 bases; bases outside gene matches: 1.

The chain recombines TRBV20-1 with TRBJ1-1; no clear D gene. The V and J ends lost 6 bases and 6 bases respectively, with 8 bases between them. The CDR3 length is 10 residues. The germline V gene encodes CDR1 DFQATT and CDR2 SNEGSKA (reference sequence). The CDR3, as DNA: TGCAGTGCCATAGACGCTGAAGCTTTCTTT. This codes for CSAIDAEAFF.

This clonotype was counted a few times. The V and J genes are TRBV7-2 and TRBJ2-1, with TRBD2 matching over 7 bases. This CDR3 contains 12 residues. Trimming took 5 bases from V and 9 from J; bases not matched to a gene: 4. The V gene's germline CDR1 is SGHTA and CDR2 FQGNSA. CDR3 in amino acids: CASSGDYSEQFF. CDR3 bases: TGTGCCAGCAGCGGGGACTATAGTGAGCAGTTCTTC.

This clonotype was observed a single time. DNA for the CDR3: TGTGCCAGCAGCTTACACAGTCCCTTCCCCAACTACGAGCAGTACTTC. Amino acid sequence: CASSLHSPFPNYEQYF. V and J are TRBV11-2 and TRBJ2-7, with D unresolved. The V and J ends lost 2 bases and 3 bases respectively, with 17 bases between them. CDR3 length: 16 residues. Germline values: CDR1 SGHAT, CDR2 FQNNGV.

This clonotype has just a few counts. The V call is TRBV5-1, the J call TRBJ2-3; 7 positions match TRBD2. The CDR3 length is 14 residues. Losses at the gene ends were 6 bases for V and 5 bases for J; bases not matched to a gene: 9. The V gene's germline CDR1 is SGHRS and CDR2 YFSETQ. The CDR3 protein is CASKLGGEGDTQYF. CDR3 nucleotides: TGCGCCAGCAAGCTCGGCGGGGAGGGAGATACGCAGTATTTT.

This clonotype was counted a few times. The chain uses TRBV5-1 and TRBJ1-2, with D unresolved. V lost 4 bases and J lost 0, with 10 bases in between. Germline CDR1 SGHRS, CDR2 YFSETQ. The CDR3 is 14 residues long. Written as DNA, the CDR3 is TGCGCCAGCAGCCCGGTGACGGCTAACTATGGCTACACCTTC. This translates into CASSPVTANYGYTF.

The chain couples TRBV11-2 to TRBJ2-5; 10 nucleotides line up with TRBD2. The CDR3 runs to 17 residues. Per the germline V gene, CDR1 is SGHAT and CDR2 is FQNNGV. The ends lost 4 bases at V and 4 bases at J; junction bases unmatched: 12. Here the CDR3 reads CASSSGGGLAAPETQYF. As DNA, the CDR3 is TGTGCCAGCAGCTCGGGGGGAGGACTAGCGGCCCCAGAGACCCAGTACTTC.